Below, 10 T cell receptor beta chains from the same sample are listed, as sequenced in a study of T cells after yellow fever vaccination (dated by TCRdb to about 2019). The library came from 5' RACE. TCRdb names Illumina NovaSeq 6000 as the instrument used. TCRdb applied fastp at Q25 and MiXCR to the public reads, then kept only in-frame beta chains. Rows merge per CDR3 protein into single entries with the most common DNA and genes. The sample contains more than 95,000 distinct CDR3 sequences, about 15% of them found a single time. The ten biggest clones cover 43% of the sample. This sample's treatment or condition label indicates: live attenuated yellow fever vaccine strain. The sample here was CD8+ T cells sorted from PBMCs, taken 5 days after the yellow fever booster vaccination. The receptors stem from a man aged 18-30 years who received the YFV17D yellow fever vaccine.

This clonotype was found a few times. CDR3 in amino acids: CASSWTGKPYEQYF. In DNA form, the CDR3 reads TGTGCCAGCAGTTGGACAGGAAAACCCTACGAGCAGTACTTC. V and J are TRBV6-2 or TRBV6-3 and TRBJ2-7, with 7 positions matching TRBD1. This CDR3 has 14 residues. Germline CDR1 reads MNHEY; CDR2 reads SVGEGT. The junction had 5 bases not matched to a gene; V was cut back by 4 bases and J by 2 bases.

The gene calls are TRBV4-3 and TRBJ1-2; TRBD1 might be the D (6 bases). Trimming took 6 bases from V and 8 from J, leaving 16 bases between them. This CDR3 has 13 residues. Germline assignment: CDR1 LGHNA and CDR2 YSLEER. Written as DNA, the CDR3 is TGCGCCAGCAGTCAATCACAGGGCAGGGGCTACACCTTC. Protein product: CASSQSQGRGYTF.

CDR3 coding DNA: TGTGCCAGCAGCTTAGCCCAGGGGGCCCAAGAGACCCAGTACTTC. Its protein product is CASSLAQGAQETQYF. This chain links TRBV7-9 with TRBJ2-5; 8 positions agree with TRBD1. Trimming cost V 0 bases and J 1 base; bases outside gene matches: 1. The CDR3 loop spans 15 amino acids. CDR1 SEHNR and CDR2 FQNEAQ come from the germline V gene (reference sequence).

The chain combines TRBV3-1 with TRBJ2-3; D gene uncertain. Germline V gene data show CDR1 as LGHDT and CDR2 as YNNKEL (reference sequence). Trimming removed 3 bases from V and 0 bases from J, with 4 bases in between. There are 13 residues in the CDR3. DNA for the CDR3: TGTGCCAGCAGCCAGTTTAGCACAGATACGCAGTATTTT. Its protein is CASSQFSTDTQYF.

This chain connects TRBV6-1 to TRBJ2-7; D not resolved. V shed 6 bases and J shed 5 bases, with 17 bases lying between them. Germline CDR1 is MNHNS and CDR2 is SASEGT. This CDR3 spans 14 amino acids. The CDR3 coding sequence is TGTGCCAGCAGCCACGCTCCTGGGTCCCACGAGCAGTACGTC. It codes for CASSHAPGSHEQYV.

V is TRBV28 and J is TRBJ2-2; TRBD2 matches 9 bases. This CDR3 is built from 16 residues. Germline values: CDR1 MDHEN, CDR2 SYDVKM. Germline trimming cut 4 bases from V and 5 bases from J; bases unmatched to any gene: 8. CDR3 region: CASSSKTSGVTGELFF. For the CDR3, the DNA is TGTGCCAGCAGTTCCAAGACTAGCGGCGTTACCGGGGAGCTGTTTTTT. The entire variable domain, with the rest obtained from reference TRBV28 and TRBJ2-2, is as follows: DVKVTQSSRYLVKRTGEKVFLECVQDMDHENMFWYRQDPGLGLRLIYFSYDVKMKEKGDIPEGYSVSREKKERFSLILESASTNQTSMYLCASSSKTSGVTGELFFGEGSRLTVL.

This clonotype was detected many times. This chain joins TRBV12-3 or TRBV12-4 and TRBJ2-7; D is uncertain. Trimming left V 3 bases short and J 0 bases short, with 3 bases between. CDR3 length equals 12 residues. The CDR3: CASSFGSYEQYF. CDR3 bases: TGTGCCAGCAGTTTCGGCTCCTACGAGCAGTACTTC.

A word on this clonotype: The junction and the germline gene differ at one end; a read error may be behind it. This sequence joins TRBV20-1 and TRBJ1-1; maybe TRBD1 (6 bases). This CDR3 has 12 amino acids. Germline assignment: CDR1 DFQATT and CDR2 SNEGSKA (reference sequence). The DNA of the CDR3 is TGCAGTGCGAGAGGGGGTGTTGCTGAAGCTTTCTTT. Translated, it gives CSARGGVAEAFF.

Only a few counts were recorded for this clonotype. The V call is TRBV4-1, the J call TRBJ1-4; 12 nucleotides match TRBD1. The CDR3 consists of 16 residues. Losses at the gene ends were 5 bases for V and 8 bases for J; bases not matched to a gene: 9. Germline values: CDR1 MGHRA, CDR2 YSYEKL. The CDR3 DNA is TGCGCCAGCAGCGGGACAGGGGGCGTCCGTAACGAAAAACTGTTTTTT. Residues: CASSGTGGVRNEKLFF.

This clonotype was observed a handful of times. The chain employs TRBV20-1 and TRBJ1-5, with a possible D match to TRBD1 (6 bases). The V gene's germline CDR1 is DFQATT and CDR2 SNEGSKA (reference sequence). This CDR3 region has 18 residues. V lost 0 bases, J lost 3 bases, and 21 bases lay in between. Here the CDR3 reads CSARDSAGARFFNQPQHF. The CDR3 nucleotides are TGCAGTGCTAGAGATAGTGCAGGGGCGCGATTTTTCAATCAGCCCCAGCATTTT.